This T cell receptor (beta chain) was sequenced for a study of shared clonotypes between healthy human individuals. Study information: Sampling drew on donors who were a couple of women and a few men aged 18 to 49.

Cells designated naive CD8 were CD45RO-negative and were positively selected for CCR7, with terminally differentiated effector memory CD45RA+ cells excluded. Donors, healthy HIV-negative adults, lacked recent acute infections or vaccinations. The CDR3 is 12 amino acids. With 3 bases removed from V and 3 bases from J, the gap between germline ends came to 5 bases. Germline V gives CDR1 SEHNR, CDR2 FQNEAQ (reference sequence). Whole-study findings and limits: Non-shared clonotypes had lower generation probabilities than clonotypes shared by all four sorted-subset donors.

Comments on this clone: Its target is unknown.

Sequenced by immunoSEQ multiplex PCR; TCRdb stores in-frame clones only, minus some. The table records some 2.1 million clones, over 85% of them present only once. Sequenced sample: naive CD8+ T cells from PBMCs. The receptor's source is a man aged 18 to 30 in good health. Some clones in this sample may be carry-over from other donors' samples. The chain couples TRBV7-9 to TRBJ2-5; no firm D call. The CDR3 reads CASSLWEETQYF. The CDR3 bases are TGTGCCAGCAGCTTGTGGGAAGAGACCCAGTACTTC.